This TCR beta chain was recorded in a study of beta chain features in type 1 diabetes. CD4+ naive, central memory, regulatory and stem cell-like memory cells were sorted via CD45RO/CCR7/CD25/CD127/CD95/CD27. Study-wide results and caveats: Naive, central memory and Treg TCRB repertoires appeared more alike in patients than in healthy donors. Researchers report that Type 1 diabetes patients had moderately but significantly shorter TCRB CDR3s across all four CD4+ subsets.

For this clone: Its specificity is unknown.

Expressed TCRB transcripts got sequenced, as all isolated RNA was reverse transcribed. The table came from immunoSEQ multiplex PCR; TCRdb's copy has only in-frame clones and leaves some out. Of a few hundred thousand clones detected, more than 12% appear once; the ten largest clones hold roughly 0.017%. The clonotype was recovered from a woman between 18 and 29 years old in good health. What was sequenced was naive CD4+ T cells from blood.

The CDR3 DNA is TGTGCCACCGCAAACCGGAGGACGAACACCGGGGAGCTGTTTTTT. It translates to CATANRRTNTGELFF. The V call is TRBV25-1, the J call TRBJ2-2; possibly TRBD2 for D (5 bases). CDR1 is MGHDK, CDR2 SYGVNS, per germline. With 10 bases removed from V and 0 bases from J, the gap between germline ends came to 15 bases. The CDR3 is 15 residues long.